This TCR beta chain was profiled in a study of T cell responses to AZD1222 COVID-19 vaccine. The method was immunoSEQ multiplex PCR; TCRdb's version includes in-frame clones alone and lacks a portion of them. The table lists 95,000 to 150,000 clones, around 87% of them singletons, with less than 11% in the top ten. With regard to this clone: Its matching antigen is unknown.

The study's findings and limits: Increases in Spike-specific TCR breadth and depth were seen after two AZD1222 doses. Per reports, nearly half of all spike-specific TCRs target regions that are unmutated in variants. Baseline serostatus was positive in only a handful of AZD1222 recipients. Samples come after the peak T cell response, not at day 14.

CDR3 size: 17 residues. Germline values: CDR1 SGHVS, CDR2 FNYEAQ. The J segment lost 7 bases and the V segment lost 0 bases, leaving 12 bases of the junction unmatched. The chain employs TRBV7-6 and TRBJ2-5; TRBD2 matches at 9 bases. The clonotype originates from an adult in good health. The sequenced sample was peripheral blood, obtained on day 0 of AZD1222 vaccination. The CDR3 sequence: CASSLARAGGPSGTQYF. The CDR3 region has the DNA TGTGCCAGCAGCTTAGCGCGGGCGGGGGGGCCCTCCGGGACCCAGTACTTC.